These T cell receptor beta chains were read from a single sample in a study of shared clonotypes between healthy human individuals. Sequencing used immunoSEQ multiplex PCR; TCRdb keeps in-frame clones, though not all of them. The table records 2 million to 2.5 million clones, nearly 97% of them present only once. The sample consisted of naive CD4+ T cells sorted from blood. These receptors all stem from a man younger than 30 in good health. Both conserved end residues are part of each CDR3. Each record gives: D gene, V gene, clone size, J gene, CDR3 protein, CDR3 DNA. A D gene is named only where the DNA matches it firmly. Part of the rows lack a size; the others show once, few, many or a class for expanded clones.

d_call: -; v_call: TRBV7-2; clone_size: -; j_call: TRBJ2-5; cdr3_aa: CASSLKGSWETQYF; cdr3_nt: TGTGCCAGCAGCTTAAAGGGGAGTTGGGAGACCCAGTACTTC
d_call: TRBD1; v_call: TRBV27; clone_size: once; j_call: TRBJ2-7; cdr3_aa: CASSFSGQGHRGQYF; cdr3_nt: TGTGCCAGCAGTTTTTCCGGACAGGGCCATCGGGGGCAGTACTTC
d_call: TRBD1; v_call: TRBV5-1; clone_size: -; j_call: TRBJ2-1; cdr3_aa: CASSFDRVDEQFF; cdr3_nt: TGCGCCAGCAGCTTCGACAGGGTTGATGAGCAGTTCTTC
d_call: TRBD1; v_call: TRBV6-1; clone_size: once; j_call: TRBJ2-1; cdr3_aa: CASSTGQGVGEQFF; cdr3_nt: TGCGCCAGCAGTACGGGACAGGGCGTGGGTGAGCAGTTCTTC
d_call: TRBD2; v_call: TRBV5-4; clone_size: -; j_call: TRBJ2-3; cdr3_aa: CASSLLAGGTDTQYF; cdr3_nt: TGTGCCAGCAGCCTGCTAGCGGGGGGCACAGATACGCAGTATTTT
d_call: -; v_call: TRBV29-1; clone_size: once; j_call: TRBJ2-7; cdr3_aa: CSVGGRVDRPYEQYF; cdr3_nt: TGCAGCGTTGGAGGTAGGGTGGACAGACCCTACGAGCAGTACTTC
d_call: -; v_call: TRBV9; clone_size: -; j_call: TRBJ2-7; cdr3_aa: CASSVAPYTDEQYF; cdr3_nt: TGTGCCAGCAGCGTAGCCCCCTACACAGACGAGCAGTACTTC
d_call: TRBD1; v_call: TRBV6-5; clone_size: once; j_call: TRBJ2-7; cdr3_aa: CACKRDRGFGEQYF; cdr3_nt: TGTGCCTGTAAAAGGGACAGGGGGTTCGGTGAGCAGTACTTC
d_call: -; v_call: TRBV5-4; clone_size: -; j_call: TRBJ1-5; cdr3_aa: CASSLGNQPQHF; cdr3_nt: TGTGCCAGCAGCTTGGGCAATCAGCCCCAGCATTTT
d_call: -; v_call: TRBV29-1; clone_size: -; j_call: TRBJ1-3; cdr3_aa: CSVTSGVGNTIYF; cdr3_nt: TGCAGCGTCACCTCAGGGGTTGGAAACACCATATATTTT
d_call: -; v_call: TRBV4-3; clone_size: -; j_call: TRBJ1-2; cdr3_aa: CASSQDGGRTIYGYTF; cdr3_nt: TGCGCCAGCAGCCAAGATGGCGGCAGGACAATATATGGCTACACCTTC
d_call: TRBD1; v_call: TRBV6-4; clone_size: -; j_call: TRBJ1-1; cdr3_aa: CASSDLITGAWTEAFF; cdr3_nt: TGTGCCAGCAGTGACTTAATTACAGGGGCGTGGACTGAAGCTTTCTTT
d_call: TRBD1; v_call: TRBV10-3; clone_size: -; j_call: TRBJ2-1; cdr3_aa: CAISGQGTVGYNEQFF; cdr3_nt: TGTGCCATCAGCGGACAGGGGACAGTCGGCTACAATGAGCAGTTCTTC
d_call: TRBD1; v_call: TRBV6-5; clone_size: -; j_call: TRBJ2-4; cdr3_aa: CASSFDRAGIQYF; cdr3_nt: TGTGCCAGCAGCTTCGACAGGGCCGGCATTCAGTACTTC
d_call: TRBD2; v_call: TRBV4-1; clone_size: -; j_call: TRBJ2-3; cdr3_aa: CASTPRTGGSDTQYF; cdr3_nt: TGCGCCAGCACCCCCCGAACGGGGGGGTCGGATACGCAGTATTTT
d_call: -; v_call: TRBV12-5; clone_size: -; j_call: TRBJ2-7; cdr3_aa: CASGLHPGDSYEQYF; cdr3_nt: TGTGCTAGTGGTTTGCATCCGGGGGACTCCTACGAGCAGTACTTC
d_call: -; v_call: TRBV14; clone_size: -; j_call: TRBJ2-5; cdr3_aa: CASSQGLGRQETQYF; cdr3_nt: TGTGCCAGCAGCCAAGGCTTGGGAAGGCAAGAGACCCAGTACTTC
d_call: -; v_call: TRBV6-6; clone_size: -; j_call: TRBJ1-1; cdr3_aa: CASSYVRGEAFF; cdr3_nt: TGTGCCAGCAGTTACGTTAGGGGAGAAGCTTTCTTT
d_call: -; v_call: TRBV6-1; clone_size: -; j_call: TRBJ1-3; cdr3_aa: CASSVNLGGNTIYF; cdr3_nt: TGTGCCAGCAGTGTGAATTTAGGTGGAAACACCATATATTTT
d_call: -; v_call: TRBV5-1; clone_size: once; j_call: TRBJ2-1; cdr3_aa: CASRAPTPARSEQFF; cdr3_nt: TGCGCCAGCAGAGCACCTACCCCCGCTCGGAGTGAGCAGTTCTTC
d_call: -; v_call: TRBV7-3; clone_size: once; j_call: TRBJ2-1; cdr3_aa: CASRGTGTNEQFF; cdr3_nt: TGTGCCAGCAGGGGGACCGGGACCAATGAGCAGTTCTTC
d_call: -; v_call: TRBV15; clone_size: -; j_call: TRBJ2-1; cdr3_aa: CATSRDLWDEQFF; cdr3_nt: TGTGCCACCAGCAGAGATCTCTGGGATGAGCAGTTCTTC
d_call: -; v_call: TRBV15; clone_size: -; j_call: TRBJ2-2; cdr3_aa: CATTGEPGGELFF; cdr3_nt: TGTGCCACCACGGGGGAGCCGGGCGGGGAGCTGTTTTTT